The entry below gives a single T cell receptor beta chain sequence along with its context. The antigen remains unidentified. It was the library that attached unique molecular identifiers to individual cDNA molecules. TCRdb re-called the RACE reads with MiXCR, one entry per CDR3 protein. Of tens of thousands of distinct CDR3 sequences listed, roughly 7.1% are singletons. This CDR3 has 14 amino acids. Germline lookup yields CDR1 SGHDN and CDR2 FVKESK. The ends were cut back, 0 bases at V and 7 bases at J, with 10 bases in the middle. Time point meaning: patch test 1, 2 weeks after DPC sensitization. Treatment specified: therapeutic diphenylcyclopropenone sensitization with weekly scalp DPC. This sample was included in a study of human T cells and chemical hapten exposure. Study summary: The use of 2% DPC on approximately 2 cm by approximately 2 cm of upper inner arm skin constituted sensitization. Study-wide findings and caveats: Healthy people's immune response may differ from that of the donors, who had alopecia. TCRs above 1 in 1000 frequency did not change with DPC sensitization.

The source of this sequence is a woman younger than 45 with alopecia areata. Some clones in this sample may be carry-over from other donors' samples. The V call is TRBV14, the J call TRBJ2-1, with a weak D call TRBD2 (5 bases). The input for sequencing was whole blood, taken in connection with sensitization to the hapten diphenylcyclopropenone (DPC). The CDR3 coding sequence is TGTGCCAGCAGCCAAGATTCCAGGAGGAATGAGCAGTTCTTC. It encodes CASSQDSRRNEQFF.